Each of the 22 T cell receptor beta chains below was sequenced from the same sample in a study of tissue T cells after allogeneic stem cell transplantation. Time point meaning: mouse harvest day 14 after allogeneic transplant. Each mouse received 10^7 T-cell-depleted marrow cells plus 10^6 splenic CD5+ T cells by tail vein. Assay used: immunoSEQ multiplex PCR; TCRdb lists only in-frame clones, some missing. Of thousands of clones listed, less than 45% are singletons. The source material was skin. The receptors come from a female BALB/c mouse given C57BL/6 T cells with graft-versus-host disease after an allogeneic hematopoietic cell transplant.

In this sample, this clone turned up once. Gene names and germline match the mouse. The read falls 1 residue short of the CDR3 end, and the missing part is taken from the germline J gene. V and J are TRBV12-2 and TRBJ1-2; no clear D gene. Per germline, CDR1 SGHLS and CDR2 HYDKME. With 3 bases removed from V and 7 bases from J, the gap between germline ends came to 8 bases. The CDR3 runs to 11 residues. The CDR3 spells CASSFDIDYTF. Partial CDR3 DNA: TGTGCCAGCTCTTTCGACATCGACTACACC.

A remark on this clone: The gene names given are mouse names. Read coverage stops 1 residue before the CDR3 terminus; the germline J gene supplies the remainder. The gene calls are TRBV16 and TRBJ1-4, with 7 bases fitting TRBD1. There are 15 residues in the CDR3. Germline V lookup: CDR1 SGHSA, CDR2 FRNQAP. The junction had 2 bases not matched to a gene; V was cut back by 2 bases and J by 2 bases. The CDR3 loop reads CASSLTGASNERLFF. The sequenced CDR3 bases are TGTGCAAGCAGCTTAACAGGGGCATCCAACGAAAGATTATTT.

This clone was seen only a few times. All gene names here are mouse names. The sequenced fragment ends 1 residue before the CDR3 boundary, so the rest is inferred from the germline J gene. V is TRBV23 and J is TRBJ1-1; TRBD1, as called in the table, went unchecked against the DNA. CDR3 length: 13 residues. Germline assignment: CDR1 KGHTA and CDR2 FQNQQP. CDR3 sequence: CSSSQGQGTEVFF. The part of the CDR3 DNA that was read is TGCTCCAGCAGTCAAGGACAGGGCACAGAAGTCTTC.

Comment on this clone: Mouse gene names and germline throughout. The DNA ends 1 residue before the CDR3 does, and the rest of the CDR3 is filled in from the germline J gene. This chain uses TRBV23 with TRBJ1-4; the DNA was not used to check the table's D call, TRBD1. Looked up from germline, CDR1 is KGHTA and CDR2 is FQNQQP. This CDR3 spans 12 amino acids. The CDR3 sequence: CSSRTANERLFF. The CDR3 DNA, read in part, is TGCTCCAGCAGGACAGCCAACGAAAGATTATTT.

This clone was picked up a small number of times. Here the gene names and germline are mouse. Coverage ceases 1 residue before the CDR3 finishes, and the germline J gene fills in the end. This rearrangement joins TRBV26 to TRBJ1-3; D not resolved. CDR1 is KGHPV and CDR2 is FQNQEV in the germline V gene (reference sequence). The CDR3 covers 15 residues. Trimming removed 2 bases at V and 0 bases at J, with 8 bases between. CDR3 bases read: TGTGCCAGCAGTCTGATGGAGGTTTCTGGAAATACGCTCTAT. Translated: CASSLMEVSGNTLY. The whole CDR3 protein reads CASSLMEVSGNTLYF.

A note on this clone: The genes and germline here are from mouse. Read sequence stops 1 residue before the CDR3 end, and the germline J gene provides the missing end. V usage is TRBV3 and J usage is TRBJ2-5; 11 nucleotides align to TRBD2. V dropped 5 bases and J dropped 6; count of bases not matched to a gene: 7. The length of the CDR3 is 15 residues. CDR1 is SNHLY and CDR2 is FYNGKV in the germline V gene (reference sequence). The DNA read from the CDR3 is TGTGCCAGCAGCCCCCGGACTGGGGGGTGGGACACCCAGTAC. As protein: CASSPRTGGWDTQY. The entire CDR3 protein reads CASSPRTGGWDTQYF.

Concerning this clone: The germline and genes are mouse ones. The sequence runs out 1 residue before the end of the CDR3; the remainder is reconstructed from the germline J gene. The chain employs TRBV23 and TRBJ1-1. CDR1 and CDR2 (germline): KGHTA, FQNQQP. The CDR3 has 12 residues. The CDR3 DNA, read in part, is TGCTCCAGCAGTCATCGGTTCACAGAAGTCTTC. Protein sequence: CSSSHRFTEVF. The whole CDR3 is CSSSHRFTEVFF.

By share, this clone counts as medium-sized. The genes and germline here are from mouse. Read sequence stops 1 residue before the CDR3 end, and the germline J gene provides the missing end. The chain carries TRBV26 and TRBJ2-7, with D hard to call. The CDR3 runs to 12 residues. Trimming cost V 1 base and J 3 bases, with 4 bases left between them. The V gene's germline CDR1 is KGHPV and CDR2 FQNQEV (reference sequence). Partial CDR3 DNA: TGTGCCAGCAGTCTGTACATCTATGAACAGTAC. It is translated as CASSLYIYEQY. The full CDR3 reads CASSLYIYEQYF.

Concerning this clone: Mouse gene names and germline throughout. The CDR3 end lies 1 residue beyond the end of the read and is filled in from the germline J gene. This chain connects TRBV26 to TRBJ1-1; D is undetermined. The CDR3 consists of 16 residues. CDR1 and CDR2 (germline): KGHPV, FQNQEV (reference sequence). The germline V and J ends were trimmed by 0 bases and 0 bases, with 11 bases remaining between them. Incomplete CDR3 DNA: TGTGCCAGCAGTCTGTCTCCAGGAGATGCAAACACAGAAGTCTTC. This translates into CASSLSPGDANTEVF. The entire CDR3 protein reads CASSLSPGDANTEVFF. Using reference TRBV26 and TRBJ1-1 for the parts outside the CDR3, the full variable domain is NSKVIQTPRYLVKGQGQKAKMRCIPEKGHPVVFWYQQNKNNEFKFLINFQNQEVLQQIDMTEKRFSAECPSNSPCSLEIQSSEAGDSALYLCASSLSPGDANTEVFFGKGTRLTVV.

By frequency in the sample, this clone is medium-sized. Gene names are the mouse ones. The sequenced part of the CDR3 DNA is TGTGCCAGCAGCGTTGGGACAGCAAACACCGGGCAGCTCTAC. Its translation: CASSVGTANTGQLY. The full CDR3 is CASSVGTANTGQLYF. The rearrangement links TRBV26 to TRBJ2-2; 7 bases are shared with TRBD1. Read sequence stops 1 residue before the CDR3 end, and the germline J gene provides the missing end. CDR3 length equals 15 residues. After removal of 6 bases from V and 0 bases from J, the junction contained 4 bases not matched to a gene. Looked up from germline, CDR1 is KGHPV and CDR2 is FQNQEV (reference sequence).

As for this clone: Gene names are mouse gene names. The CDR3 reads CASSIGDRDGSDYTF. The DNA read from the CDR3 is TGTGCCAGCAGTATTGGGGACAGGGACGGCTCCGACTACACC. The J gene is TRBJ1-2, the V gene TRBV19, with 9 bases fitting TRBD1. The CDR3 end is not reached by the read, which stops 1 residue before it; the germline J gene fills it in. The J segment lost 4 bases and the V segment lost 2 bases, leaving 6 bases of the junction unmatched. CDR1 and CDR2 from the germline V gene are FNHDT and SITEND (reference sequence). The CDR3 contains 15 residues.

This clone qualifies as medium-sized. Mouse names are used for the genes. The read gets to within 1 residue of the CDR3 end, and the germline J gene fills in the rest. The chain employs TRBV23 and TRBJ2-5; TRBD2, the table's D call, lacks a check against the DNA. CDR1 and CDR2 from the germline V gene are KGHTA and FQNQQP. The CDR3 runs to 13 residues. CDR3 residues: CSSRGLGEDTQYF. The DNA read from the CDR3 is TGCTCCAGCAGGGGACTGGGGGAAGACACCCAGTAC.

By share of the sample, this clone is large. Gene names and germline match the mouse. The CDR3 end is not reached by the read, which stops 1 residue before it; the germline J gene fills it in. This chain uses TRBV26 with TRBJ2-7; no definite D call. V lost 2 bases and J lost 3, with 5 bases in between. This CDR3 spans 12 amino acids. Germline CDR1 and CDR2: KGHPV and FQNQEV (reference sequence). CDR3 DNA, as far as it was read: TGTGCCAGCAGTCTGCGCAACTATGAACAGTAC. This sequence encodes CASSLRNYEQY. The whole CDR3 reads CASSLRNYEQYF.

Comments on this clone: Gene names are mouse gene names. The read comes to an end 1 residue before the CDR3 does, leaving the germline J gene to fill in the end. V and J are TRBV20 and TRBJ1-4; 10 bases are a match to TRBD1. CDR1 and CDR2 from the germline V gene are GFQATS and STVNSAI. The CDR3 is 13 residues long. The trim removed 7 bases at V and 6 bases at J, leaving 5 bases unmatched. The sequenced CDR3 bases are TGTGGTGTGGGGGACAGGGGAGACGAAAGATTATTT. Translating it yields CGVGDRGDERLF. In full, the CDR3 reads CGVGDRGDERLFF.

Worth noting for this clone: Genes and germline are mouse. The CDR3 loop is CASSPGQKPSGNTLYF. The CDR3 DNA, read in part, is TGTGCCAGCAGTCCGGGACAGAAACCTTCTGGAAATACGCTCTAT. This chain connects TRBV26 to TRBJ1-3; TRBD1 agrees at 7 bases. The read terminates 1 residue ahead of where the CDR3 ends, so the germline J gene completes it. V shed 4 bases, J shed 0 bases, and the junction held 6 bases outside the gene matches. Germline CDR1 is KGHPV and CDR2 is FQNQEV (reference sequence). This CDR3 spans 16 amino acids.

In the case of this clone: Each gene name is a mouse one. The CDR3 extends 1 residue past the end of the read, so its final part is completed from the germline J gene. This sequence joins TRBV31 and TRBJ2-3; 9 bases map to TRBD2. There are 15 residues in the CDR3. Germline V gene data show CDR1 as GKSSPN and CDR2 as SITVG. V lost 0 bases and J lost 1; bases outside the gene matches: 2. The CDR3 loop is CAWSLVGGRAETLYF. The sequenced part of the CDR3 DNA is TGTGCCTGGAGTCTAGTGGGGGGGCGTGCAGAAACGCTGTAT.

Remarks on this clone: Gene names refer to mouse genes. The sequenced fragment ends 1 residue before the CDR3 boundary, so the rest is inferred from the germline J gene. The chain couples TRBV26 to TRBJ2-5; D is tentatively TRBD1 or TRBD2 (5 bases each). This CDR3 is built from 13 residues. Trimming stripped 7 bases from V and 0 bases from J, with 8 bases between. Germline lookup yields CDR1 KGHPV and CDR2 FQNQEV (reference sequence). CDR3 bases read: TGTGCCAGCATCGGGGGTAACCAAGACACCCAGTAC. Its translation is CASIGGNQDTQY. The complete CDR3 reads CASIGGNQDTQYF.

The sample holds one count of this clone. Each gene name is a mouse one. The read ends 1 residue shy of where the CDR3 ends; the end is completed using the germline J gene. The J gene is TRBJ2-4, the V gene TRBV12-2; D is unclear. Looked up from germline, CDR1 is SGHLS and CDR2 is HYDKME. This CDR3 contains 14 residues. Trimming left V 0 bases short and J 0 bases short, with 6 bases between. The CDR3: CASSLHSSQNTLYF. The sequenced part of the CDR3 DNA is TGTGCCAGCTCTCTCCACAGTAGTCAAAACACCTTGTAC.

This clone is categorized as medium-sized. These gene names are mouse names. CDR3 DNA (partial): TGCTCCAGCAGTCCTGGGGTCTCCTATGAACAGTAC. Translating it yields CSSSPGVSYEQY. The full CDR3 protein is CSSSPGVSYEQYF. The chain links TRBV23 to TRBJ2-7; TRBD2 reflects the table's D call only, with no check against the DNA. The read finishes 1 residue shy of the CDR3 end, and the germline J gene is used to complete it. Germline CDR1 reads KGHTA; CDR2 reads FQNQQP. The CDR3 covers 13 residues. Full variable domain (outside the CDR3, taken from reference TRBV23 and TRBJ2-7): DAAVTQKPRYLIKMKGQEAEMKCIPEKGHTAVFWYQQKQSKELKFLIYFQNQQPLDQIDMVKERFSAVCPSSSLCSLGIRTCEAEDSALYLCSSSPGVSYEQYFGPGTRLTVL.

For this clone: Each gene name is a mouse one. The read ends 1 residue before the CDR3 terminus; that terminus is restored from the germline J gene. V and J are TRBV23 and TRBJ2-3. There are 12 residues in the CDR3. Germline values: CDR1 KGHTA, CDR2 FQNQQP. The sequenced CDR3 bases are TGCTCCAGCAGTCAAGCAGCAGAAACGCTGTAT. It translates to CSSSQAAETLY. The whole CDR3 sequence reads CSSSQAAETLYF.

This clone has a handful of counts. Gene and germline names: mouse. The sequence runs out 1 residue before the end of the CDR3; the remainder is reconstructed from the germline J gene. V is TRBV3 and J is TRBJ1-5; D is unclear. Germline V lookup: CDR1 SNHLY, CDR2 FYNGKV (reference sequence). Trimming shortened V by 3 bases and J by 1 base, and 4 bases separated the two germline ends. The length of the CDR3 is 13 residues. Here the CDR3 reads CASSFQNNQAPLF. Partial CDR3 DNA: TGTGCCAGCAGCTTCCAAAACAACCAGGCTCCGCTT.

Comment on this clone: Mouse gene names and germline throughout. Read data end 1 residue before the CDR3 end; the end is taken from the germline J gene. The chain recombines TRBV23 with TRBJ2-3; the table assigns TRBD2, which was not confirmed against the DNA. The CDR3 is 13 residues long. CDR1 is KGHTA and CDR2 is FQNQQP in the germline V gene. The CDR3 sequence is CSSSQLRTGGLYF. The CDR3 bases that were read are TGCTCCAGCAGTCAATTAAGGACTGGGGGGCTGTAT.